This T cell receptor (beta chain) was retrieved from a study of molecular identifiers for immune sequencing clone quantification. Previously described methods and listed TCR primers were employed for the bulk TCR libraries. Via MiXCR, TCRdb re-called the PCR reads, giving one row per CDR3 protein. The sample contains about half a million distinct CDR3 sequences, over 20% of which appear only once. This clonotype was counted a few times. Input for naive CD8 libraries was roughly 17,000 to 1,000,000 sorted cells; the RNA fraction used was 10%, 30% or 50%. With 1 base removed from V and 6 bases from J, the gap between germline ends came to 13 bases. Germline values: CDR1 GTSNPN, CDR2 SVGIG (reference sequence). CDR3 length: 13 residues.

This TCR was sampled from a human donor in good health. Some libraries in this study had Jurkat cell RNA spiked in. V is TRBV30 and J is TRBJ2-7; D may be TRBD1 (5 bases). The sample taken for sequencing was naive CD8+ T cells from blood, with Jurkat cell RNA spiked in. Described subset: FACS-sorted CD8+CD4-CCR7+CD45RA+ naive T cells. The CDR3 region has the DNA TGTGCCTGGAGTGCAGGGAAGTTCTCCGAGCAGTACTTC. This sequence encodes CAWSAGKFSEQYF. Looking up the rest from reference TRBV30 and TRBJ2-7 gives the full variable domain: SQTIHQWPATLVQPVGSPLSLECTVEGTSNPNLYWYRQAAGRGLQLLFYSVGIGQISSEVPQNLSASRPQDRQFILSSKKLLLSDSGFYLCAWSAGKFSEQYFGPGTRLTVT.